The source of this T cell receptor (beta chain) is a study of siplizumab effects on memory and regulatory T cells. Study-wide points: Naive T cells appeared more diverse than memory cells and seemed to be major alloresponse contributors. Siplizumab conditions gave an average of roughly 65% Treg-derived mappable alloreactive CD4+ clones, versus 25% to 30% for controls. No assignable naive or memory phenotype existed for roughly 80-95% of proliferating CD4+ or CD8+ clones. A significant reduction in alloreactive sequences traceable to unstimulated CD4+ memory cells was produced by siplizumab.

Details on this clone: Its antigen remains unidentified.

V was trimmed by 0 bases and J by 0 bases, leaving 9 bases between them. The CDR3 has 16 amino acids. Germline CDR1 LGHNA, CDR2 YNFKEQ. Sequencing used immunoSEQ multiplex PCR; TCRdb keeps in-frame clones, though not all of them. The data show 95,000 to 130,000 clones, with 94% seen just once and 1.5% to 2% held by the top ten. The sequence was collected from a human donor in good health. The V call is TRBV4-2, the J call TRBJ1-3; D not resolved. The sequencing input was non-Treg CD4+ T cells sorted from blood. The CDR3, as DNA: TGTGCCAGCAGCCAAGAAAACAGCTTCTCTGGAAACACCATATATTTT. Translating gives CASSQENSFSGNTIYF.